This TCR beta chain came from a study of blood T cell repertoires in COVID-19. The CDR3 consists of 15 residues. V was shortened by 4 bases and J by 4 bases, with 16 bases between the two germline ends. In germline, CDR1 is MDHEN, CDR2 SYDVKM. In the original processing: From reference gene primer amplification, estimates of nucleated cell counts were derived. The data were produced by immunoSEQ multiplex PCR, yet TCRdb's version contains in-frame clones alone and is incomplete. D and trimming come from the DNA, and the V and J calls and clone size come from that table. The sample lists roughly 250,000 clones, 80% to 90% seen once, with roughly 3.7% in the top ten.

The rearrangement uses TRBV28 and TRBJ1-2, with D uncertain. The sequenced sample was peripheral blood. This sequence originates from a woman aged 40 to 55 with acute or convalescent COVID-19. The CDR3 is CASSSSGFSSYGYTF. CDR3 sequence (DNA): TGTGCCAGCAGTTCCTCGGGATTTTCCTCCTATGGCTACACCTTC.